This T cell receptor beta chain emerged from a study of post-analysis software for immune sequencing data. Every TCR beta cDNA library bore unique molecular identifiers. TCRdb processed the PCR reads anew with MiXCR; each CDR3 protein has one entry. In the table there are hundreds of thousands of distinct CDR3 sequences, around 40% of which are singletons. CDR3 length equals 14 residues. Germline CDR1 is MNHEY and CDR2 is SMNVEV (reference sequence). With 1 base removed from V and 7 bases from J, the gap between germline ends came to 10 bases. Remarks on this clonotype: The antigen is unknown.

Study-level points and caveats: Four or five TRBV segments, TRBV5-6, TRBV5-1 and TRBV20-1 among them, were found more frequent in patients than controls.

This chain links TRBV27 with TRBJ2-2; D is possibly TRBD1 or TRBD2 (5 bases each). This sequence was found in a girl aged 5 to 17 with multiple sclerosis. The material sequenced was blood. The CDR3 sequence is CASSLWGTNGELFF. Written as DNA, the CDR3 is TGTGCCAGCAGTTTATGGGGGACGAACGGGGAGCTGTTTTTT.